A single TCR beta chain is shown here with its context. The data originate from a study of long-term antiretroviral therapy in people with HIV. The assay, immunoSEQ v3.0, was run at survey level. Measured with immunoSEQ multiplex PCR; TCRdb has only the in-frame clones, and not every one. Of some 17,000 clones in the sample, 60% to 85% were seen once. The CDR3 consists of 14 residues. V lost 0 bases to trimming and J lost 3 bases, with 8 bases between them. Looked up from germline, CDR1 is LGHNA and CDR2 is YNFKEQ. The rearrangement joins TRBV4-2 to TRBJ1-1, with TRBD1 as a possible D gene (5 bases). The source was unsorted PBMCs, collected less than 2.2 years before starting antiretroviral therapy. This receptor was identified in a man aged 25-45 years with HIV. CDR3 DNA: TGTGCCAGCAGCCAAGATCGGGGCCACACTGAAGCTTTCTTT. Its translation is CASSQDRGHTEAFF.